These 21 T cell receptor beta chains were sequenced from one sample in a study of T cell changes during pregnancy in multiple sclerosis. Measured with immunoSEQ multiplex PCR; TCRdb has only the in-frame clones, and not every one. The sample yields about 60,000 clones, 93% seen once. Material: CD8+ T cells from peripheral blood mononuclear cells, obtained in the second trimester of pregnancy. The receptors come from a female donor with multiple sclerosis, enrolled in a pregnancy study.

About this clone itself: Other nucleotide sequences from this sample produce the same CDR3. V gene TRBV5-1 combines with J gene TRBJ2-2; perhaps TRBD2 as D (5 bases). The germline CDR1 and CDR2 sequences are SGHRS and YFSETQ. Deletions cut 2 bases from V and 8 bases from J, with 7 bases between. The CDR3 contains 12 residues. CDR3 DNA: TGCGCCAGCAGCTTCAGCGGTGGGGAGCTGTTTTTT. Translation: CASSFSGGELFF.

The rearrangement joins TRBV5-5 to TRBJ2-1; 9 bases agree with TRBD1. The V and J ends lost 4 bases and 2 bases, in that order; junction bases with no gene match: 10. This CDR3 has 17 residues. Per the germline V gene, CDR1 is SGHKS and CDR2 is YYEKEE (reference sequence). As DNA, the CDR3 is TGTGCCAGCAGCACCACCGATGGACAGGGGCCCTACAATGAGCAGTTCTTC. It translates to CASSTTDGQGPYNEQFF.

The chain recombines TRBV4-1 with TRBJ1-1; no clear D gene. V was clipped by 2 bases and J by 5 bases, with 12 bases between them. CDR1 and CDR2 from the germline V gene are MGHRA and YSYEKL. The CDR3 spans 14 residues. The CDR3 is CASSQPIGETEAFF. The CDR3 DNA is TGCGCCAGCAGCCAACCAATCGGGGAGACTGAAGCTTTCTTT.

The V gene is TRBV7-9, the J gene TRBJ1-1; D is unresolved. V lost 2 bases to trimming and J lost 6 bases, with 7 bases between them. The germline V gene encodes CDR1 SEHNR and CDR2 FQNEAQ (reference sequence). The CDR3 has 12 residues. This chain's CDR3 is CASSLISSEAFF. The CDR3 coding sequence is TGTGCCAGCAGCTTAATTAGCTCTGAAGCTTTCTTT.

The sample holds one count of this clone. The genes are TRBV7-3 and TRBJ2-7, with TRBD1 matching 7 bases. Germline CDR1 SGHTA, CDR2 FQGTGA. V dropped 5 bases and J dropped 3; count of bases not matched to a gene: 7. The CDR3 contains 14 residues. CDR3 sequence (DNA): TGTGCCAGCAGCGCAGAGGGACAGAACTACGAGCAGTACTTC. This sequence encodes CASSAEGQNYEQYF.

J is TRBJ2-1 and V is TRBV2; 10 bases match TRBD2. CDR3 size: 15 residues. J gave up 8 bases and V 1 base, and 5 bases lay outside the gene matches. CDR1 and CDR2 from the germline V gene are SNHLY and FYNNEI. CDR3 protein: CASSEGLAGVDEQFF. The CDR3 DNA reads as TGTGCCAGCAGTGAAGGCCTAGCGGGAGTGGATGAGCAGTTCTTC. The full variable domain, with the rest looked up from reference TRBV2 and TRBJ2-1, is EPEVTQTPSHQVTQMGQEVILRCVPISNHLYFYWYRQILGQKVEFLVSFYNNEISEKSEIFDDQFSVERPDGSNFTLKIRSTKLEDSAMYFCASSEGLAGVDEQFFGPGTRLTVL.

The chain couples TRBV6-5 to TRBJ1-1, with 7 bases aligning to TRBD1. This CDR3 has 15 residues. V lost 2 bases to trimming and J lost 0 bases; unmatched junction nucleotides: 3. Germline values: CDR1 MNHEY, CDR2 SVGAGI. The CDR3 DNA sequence: TGTGCCAGCAGTTACGACAGGGACATGAACACTGAAGCTTTCTTT. Protein product: CASSYDRDMNTEAFF.

The V call is TRBV7-9, the J call TRBJ2-2, with D tentatively TRBD1 (7 bases). CDR3 length equals 16 residues. Trimming removed 1 base from V and 3 bases from J, with 12 bases in between. Germline V lookup: CDR1 SEHNR, CDR2 FQNEAQ (reference sequence). The CDR3 sequence: CASSLVARGDTGELFF. In DNA form, the CDR3 reads TGTGCCAGCAGCTTAGTCGCCAGGGGGGACACCGGGGAGCTGTTTTTT.

The chain recombines TRBV7-9 with TRBJ1-4; 7 nucleotides agree with TRBD1. CDR3 length: 16 residues. V shed 5 bases, J shed 2 bases, and the junction held 8 bases outside the gene matches. CDR1 is SEHNR, CDR2 FQNEAQ, per germline (reference sequence). The CDR3 protein is CASSGYTTGTNEKLFF. Here the CDR3 DNA reads TGTGCCAGCAGCGGATACACGACAGGGACTAATGAAAAACTGTTTTTT.

The V gene is TRBV7-9, the J gene TRBJ2-4; TRBD1 matches 8 bases. V lost 5 bases, J lost 1 base, and 13 bases stayed unmatched. The germline CDR1 and CDR2 sequences are SEHNR and FQNEAQ (reference sequence). The CDR3 is 18 residues long. CDR3 sequence reads: CASSQRVTRGLAKNIQYF. CDR3 coding DNA: TGTGCCAGCAGCCAGAGGGTTACCAGGGGGCTGGCCAAAAACATTCAGTACTTC.

This clone came up once. This sequence joins TRBV5-5 and TRBJ2-2; D is ambiguous. CDR1 SGHKS and CDR2 YYEKEE come from the germline V gene (reference sequence). The CDR3 totals 13 residues. V lost 4 bases and J 5 bases, leaving 9 bases between the germline ends. The CDR3 coding sequence is TGTGCCAGCAGCAGAGGCCTAACCGGGGAGCTGTTTTTT. This sequence encodes CASSRGLTGELFF. The variable domain in full, completed from reference TRBV5-5 and TRBJ2-2, reads DAGVTQSPTHLIKTRGQQVTLRCSPISGHKSVSWYQQVLGQGPQFIFQYYEKEERGRGNFPDRFSARQFPNYSSELNVNALLLGDSALYLCASSRGLTGELFFGEGSRLTVL.

This clone has just one count. This rearrangement joins TRBV2 to TRBJ1-5, with D possibly being TRBD1 (6 bases). Germline V gives CDR1 SNHLY, CDR2 FYNNEI. V was pared by 7 bases and J by 4 bases, with 8 bases between. This CDR3 has 12 residues. The CDR3 region is CASTGENQPQHF. DNA for the CDR3: TGTGCCAGCACAGGGGAGAATCAGCCCCAGCATTTT. Supplemented by reference TRBV2 and TRBJ1-5, the full variable domain reads EPEVTQTPSHQVTQMGQEVILRCVPISNHLYFYWYRQILGQKVEFLVSFYNNEISEKSEIFDDQFSVERPDGSNFTLKIRSTKLEDSAMYFCASTGENQPQHFGDGTRLSIL.

This chain connects TRBV4-1 to TRBJ2-1; 13 nucleotides agree with TRBD2. This CDR3 comprises 17 residues. Germline V CDR1 and CDR2: MGHRA, YSYEKL. Losses at the gene ends were 0 bases for V and 6 bases for J; bases not matched to a gene: 5. The CDR3 DNA is TGCGCCAGCAGCCAAGATACTAGCGGGAGGGCCCTCAATGAGCAGTTCTTC. Protein sequence: CASSQDTSGRALNEQFF.

The DNA for the CDR3 is TGTGCCAGCAGCCTAGACGGCGGTTCCTACGAGCAGTACTTC. It translates to CASSLDGGSYEQYF. The chain couples TRBV7-8 to TRBJ2-7; D call uncertain. Germline V gene lookup returns CDR1 SGHVS and CDR2 FQNEAQ. V shed 5 bases and J shed 1 base, with 12 bases lying between them. The CDR3 runs to 14 residues.

The chain has TRBV28 and TRBJ2-3; the D gene is possibly TRBD2 (6 bases). V shed 4 bases and J shed 0 bases, with 8 bases lying between them. From germline, CDR1 is MDHEN and CDR2 SYDVKM. The CDR3 extends over 14 amino acids. Here the CDR3 DNA reads TGTGCCAGCAGTTCCGGGACTAGCACAGATACGCAGTATTTT. It yields the protein CASSSGTSTDTQYF. Supplemented by reference TRBV28 and TRBJ2-3, the full variable domain reads DVKVTQSSRYLVKRTGEKVFLECVQDMDHENMFWYRQDPGLGLRLIYFSYDVKMKEKGDIPEGYSVSREKKERFSLILESASTNQTSMYLCASSSGTSTDTQYFGPGTRLTVL.

V is TRBV4-1 and J is TRBJ2-7; D may be TRBD1 (6 bases). The V end lost 4 bases, the J end lost 1 base, and 14 bases lay between the germline ends. Germline CDR1 MGHRA, CDR2 YSYEKL. CDR3 length: 15 residues. The CDR3 protein is CASSPLMGASYEQYF. The CDR3 DNA reads as TGCGCCAGCAGCCCGTTAATGGGGGCTTCCTACGAGCAGTACTTC.

The chain carries TRBV29-1 and TRBJ2-7, with D tentatively TRBD2 (5 bases). V was shortened by 4 bases and J by 6 bases, with 13 bases between the two germline ends. This CDR3 region has 12 residues. Germline CDR1 SQVTM, CDR2 ANQGSEA. The CDR3 reads CSVVYGVSEQYF. The CDR3 DNA reads as TGCAGCGTTGTGTACGGGGTATCCGAGCAGTACTTC.

V usage is TRBV2 and J usage is TRBJ2-7; D might be TRBD2 (6 bases). Trimming pared 3 bases from V and 1 base from J, leaving 16 bases between. This CDR3 comprises 16 residues. The germline CDR1 and CDR2 sequences are SNHLY and FYNNEI. The CDR3 DNA is TGTGCCAGCAGTGAGGTTGGGGGACTTAGATCCTACGAGCAGTACTTC. Protein product: CASSEVGGLRSYEQYF.

The chain has TRBV19 and TRBJ1-1; no clear D gene. Deletions cut 3 bases from V and 7 bases from J, with 9 bases between. This CDR3 has 12 residues. Germline assignment: CDR1 LNHDA and CDR2 SQIVND (reference sequence). Here the CDR3 DNA reads TGTGCCAGTAGTATTTACAACTATGAAGCTTTCTTT. This encodes CASSIYNYEAFF.

J is TRBJ1-3 and V is TRBV11-2; TRBD1 might be the D (5 bases). The CDR3 has 16 amino acids. The germline V and J ends were trimmed by 3 bases and 1 base, with 13 bases remaining between them. Germline assignment: CDR1 SGHAT and CDR2 FQNNGV. In DNA form, the CDR3 reads TGTGCCAGCAGCTTGGCCAGAGCAGGGTCTGGAAACACCATATATTTT. This codes for CASSLARAGSGNTIYF.

This sequence joins TRBV30 and TRBJ2-3, with D possibly being TRBD1 (6 bases). The germline V gene has CDR1 GTSNPN and CDR2 SVGIG (reference sequence). Trimming stripped 2 bases from V and 5 bases from J, with 8 bases between. There are 12 residues in the CDR3. CDR3 protein: CAWSPGVDTQYF. The CDR3 coding sequence is TGTGCCTGGAGTCCAGGGGTAGATACGCAGTATTTT. Complete variable domain (other parts from reference TRBV30 and TRBJ2-3): SQTIHQWPATLVQPVGSPLSLECTVEGTSNPNLYWYRQAAGRGLQLLFYSVGIGQISSEVPQNLSASRPQDRQFILSSKKLLLSDSGFYLCAWSPGVDTQYFGPGTRLTVL.